Given below is one TCR beta chain in context. Trimming cost V 2 bases and J 2 bases; bases outside gene matches: 7. The germline V gene has CDR1 SGDLS and CDR2 YYNGEE. The CDR3 covers 15 residues. This entry comes from a study of T cell changes during pregnancy in multiple sclerosis. The protocol was immunoSEQ multiplex PCR, while the TCRdb copy is restricted to in-frame clones and leaves out a portion. The sample contains 90,000 to 100,000 clones, approximately 92% of which appear only once. This sequence joins TRBV9 and TRBJ2-7; 7 nucleotides match TRBD2. This TCR was sampled from a female donor with multiple sclerosis, enrolled in a pregnancy study. Here the sequenced sample was peripheral blood, taken in the first trimester of pregnancy. The DNA of the CDR3 is TGTGCCAGCAGCGTTGGGGGGGGTCAGACCTACGAGCAGTACTTC. This gives the protein CASSVGGGQTYEQYF.